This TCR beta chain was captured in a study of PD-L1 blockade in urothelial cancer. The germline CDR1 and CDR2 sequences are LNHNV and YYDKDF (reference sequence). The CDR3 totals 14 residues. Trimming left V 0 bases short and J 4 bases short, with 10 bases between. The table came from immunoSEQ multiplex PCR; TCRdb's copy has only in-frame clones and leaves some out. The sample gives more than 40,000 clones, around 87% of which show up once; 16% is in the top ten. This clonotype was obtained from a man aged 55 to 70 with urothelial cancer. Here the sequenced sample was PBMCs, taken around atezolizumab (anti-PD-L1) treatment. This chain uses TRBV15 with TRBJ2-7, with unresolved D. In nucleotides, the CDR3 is TGTGCCACCAGCAGAGACCTCGGAGAGTACGAGCAGTACTTC. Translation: CATSRDLGEYEQYF.